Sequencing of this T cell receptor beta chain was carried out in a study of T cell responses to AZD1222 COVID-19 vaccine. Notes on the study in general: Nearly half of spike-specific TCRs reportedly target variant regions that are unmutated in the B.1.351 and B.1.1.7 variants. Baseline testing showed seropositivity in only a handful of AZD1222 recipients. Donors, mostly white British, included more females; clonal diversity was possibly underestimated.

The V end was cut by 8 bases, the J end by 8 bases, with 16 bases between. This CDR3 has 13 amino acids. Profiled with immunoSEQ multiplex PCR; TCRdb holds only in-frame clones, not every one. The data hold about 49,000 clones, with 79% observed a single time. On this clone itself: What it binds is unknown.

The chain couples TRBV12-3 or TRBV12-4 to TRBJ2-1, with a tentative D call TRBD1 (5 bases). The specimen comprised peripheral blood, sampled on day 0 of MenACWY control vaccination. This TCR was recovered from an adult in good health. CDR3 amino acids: CASRKGQGDEQFF. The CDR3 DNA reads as TGTGCCAGCCGTAAGGGGCAGGGCGATGAGCAGTTCTTC.